The entry below gives a single TCR beta chain sequence along with its context. The data derive from a study of control samples from healthy donors and cancer patients. Repertoires were generated with immunoSEQ multiplex PCR, while TCRdb's copy carries only in-frame clones and drops some. The data hold about 120,000 clones, with 70% to 90% observed a single time. Germline V lookup: CDR1 LGHDT, CDR2 YNNKEL (reference sequence). The CDR3 is made up of 14 amino acids. The J segment lost 7 bases and the V segment lost 4 bases, leaving 4 bases of the junction unmatched. Sequencing used blood. V and J are TRBV3-1 (or the pseudogene TRBV3-2) and TRBJ1-6, with 7 bases identical to TRBD1. This receptor was taken from a man aged 35 to 55 in good health. The CDR3 DNA reads TGTGCCAGCAGCCTCGGGACAGCGAATTCACCCCTCCACTTT. Amino acids: CASSLGTANSPLHF.